Below, 30 T cell receptor beta chains from the same sample are listed, as sequenced in a study of shared clonotypes between healthy human individuals. Clones were read by immunoSEQ multiplex PCR, and TCRdb kept only the in-frame ones, dropping some. This sample has more than 600,000 clones; 92% occur once, and the top ten carry 24%. Naive CD8 cells were CD45RO-negative, positively selected for CCR7, excluding terminally differentiated effector memory CD45RA+ cells. Sequenced input: naive CD8+ T cells sorted from blood. Source of these receptors: a young man in good health.

This chain connects TRBV7-9 to TRBJ2-2; D possibly uses TRBD1 or TRBD2 (5 bases each). V lost 2 bases, J lost 1 base, and 14 bases lay in between. The CDR3 consists of 17 residues. CDR1 is SEHNR and CDR2 is FQNEAQ in the germline V gene (reference sequence). In nucleotides, the CDR3 is TGTGCCAGCAGCTTATGGGACGTTGAAAGGAACACCGGGGAGCTGTTTTTT. This encodes CASSLWDVERNTGELFF. The full variable domain, its missing parts supplied by reference TRBV7-9 and TRBJ2-2, is DTGVSQNPRHKITKRGQNVTFRCDPISEHNRLYWYRQTLGQGPEFLTYFQNEAQLEKSRLLSDRFSAERPKGSFSTLEIQRTEQGDSAMYLCASSLWDVERNTGELFFGEGSRLTVL.

This chain connects TRBV7-8 to TRBJ2-7; 14 bases map to TRBD2. The CDR3 length is 20 residues. With V trimmed by 1 base and J by 3 bases, 14 bases remained unmatched. From germline, CDR1 is SGHVS and CDR2 FQNEAQ. CDR3 residues: CASSLENSGTSGSPVYEQYF. Here the CDR3 DNA reads TGTGCCAGCAGCTTAGAGAATTCCGGGACTAGCGGGAGTCCAGTCTACGAGCAGTACTTC.

Details on this clone: The germline gene is not matched at one end of the junction; a read error may be the cause. This chain joins TRBV7-6 and TRBJ2-2, with D possibly being TRBD2 (5 bases). Germline assignment: CDR1 SGHVS and CDR2 FNYEAQ. CDR3 size: 14 residues. CDR3 in amino acids: CASSLARNTGELFF. The DNA for the CDR3 is TGTGCCAGCAGCCTAGCCCGGAACACCGGGGAGCTGTTTTTT.

This clone occurred once. The gene calls are TRBV7-2 and TRBJ2-1; 7 bases agree with TRBD2. Per germline, CDR1 SGHTA and CDR2 FQGNSA. The CDR3 is made up of 15 amino acids. The V segment lost 5 bases and the J segment 2 bases; nucleotides outside the gene matches: 6. The CDR3 DNA sequence: TGTGCCAGCAGCCCCAGCGGGACCACCTACAATGAGCAGTTCTTC. This sequence encodes CASSPSGTTYNEQFF.

J is TRBJ2-1 and V is TRBV9, with unresolved D. This CDR3 is built from 11 residues. Germline V lookup: CDR1 SGDLS, CDR2 YYNGEE. V lost 3 bases to trimming and J lost 10 bases, with 8 bases between them. CDR3 region: CASSGPREQFF. CDR3 bases: TGTGCCAGCAGCGGACCTCGAGAGCAGTTCTTC.

This clone has just a few counts. The chain uses TRBV5-1 and TRBJ1-1; D is unclear. This CDR3 contains 14 residues. The V end was cut by 4 bases, the J end by 4 bases, with 14 bases between. Per germline, CDR1 SGHRS and CDR2 YFSETQ. The CDR3 region has the DNA TGCGCCAGCAGCCCCGACTGGAGGGCCACTGAAGCTTTCTTT. It encodes CASSPDWRATEAFF.

Comment on this clone: This same CDR3 is encoded by further DNA sequences in the sample. The chain employs TRBV30 and TRBJ2-3; D remains ambiguous. Germline assignment: CDR1 GTSNPN and CDR2 SVGIG (reference sequence). Between the trimmed V and J ends, which lost 0 bases and 0 bases, there was a span of 4 bases. The CDR3 is 13 residues long. Here the CDR3 DNA reads TGTGCCTGGAGTGTGGACAGCACAGATACGCAGTATTTT. Protein product: CAWSVDSTDTQYF.

This clone was found a few times. The V gene is TRBV25-1, the J gene TRBJ2-2; 9 nucleotides align to TRBD1. The CDR3 has 18 residues. Germline V lookup: CDR1 MGHDK, CDR2 SYGVNS. The V and J ends lost 2 bases and 7 bases, in that order; junction bases with no gene match: 14. CDR3 region: CASSEGPTGQGRNGELFF. CDR3 nucleotides: TGTGCCAGCAGTGAAGGGCCCACGGGACAGGGTCGGAACGGGGAGCTGTTTTTT. The whole variable domain, remainder taken from reference TRBV25-1 and TRBJ2-2, is EADIYQTPRYLVIGTGKKITLECSQTMGHDKMYWYQQDPGMELHLIHYSYGVNSTEKGDLSSESTVSRIRTEHFPLTLESARPSHTSQYLCASSEGPTGQGRNGELFFGEGSRLTVL.

V is TRBV6-5 and J is TRBJ2-1; D not resolved. The germline CDR1 and CDR2 sequences are MNHEY and SVGAGI. The CDR3 extends over 14 amino acids. With 2 bases removed from V and 1 base from J, the gap between germline ends came to 6 bases. CDR3 sequence: CASSYMQSYNEQFF. CDR3 DNA sequence: TGTGCCAGCAGTTACATGCAATCCTACAATGAGCAGTTCTTC.

The chain employs TRBV27 and TRBJ1-4, with 7 nucleotides matching TRBD1. Trimming took 5 bases from V and 4 from J; bases not matched to a gene: 7. The CDR3 has 15 amino acids. CDR1 and CDR2 (germline): MNHEY, SMNVEV (reference sequence). The CDR3 nucleotides are TGTGCCAGCAGTAGTACAGGGGAGGTTAATGAAAAACTGTTTTTT. This gives the protein CASSSTGEVNEKLFF. Full variable domain (rest looked up from reference TRBV27 and TRBJ1-4): EAQVTQNPRYLITVTGKKLTVTCSQNMNHEYMSWYRQDPGLGLRQIYYSMNVEVTDKGDVPEGYKVSRKEKRNFPLILESPSPNQTSLYFCASSSTGEVNEKLFFGSGTQLSVL.

This chain uses TRBV15 with TRBJ2-1; 7 nucleotides align to TRBD2. Germline assignment: CDR1 LNHNV and CDR2 YYDKDF (reference sequence). The CDR3 spans 13 residues. The V gene end was trimmed by 8 bases and the J gene end by 3 bases; junction bases not matched to a gene: 4. CDR3 DNA: TGTGCCACCGCCGGGACTAACTACAATGAGCAGTTCTTC. Protein sequence: CATAGTNYNEQFF.

The rearrangement uses TRBV6-5 and TRBJ1-5; D unclear. CDR3 length: 14 amino acids. Germline values: CDR1 MNHEY, CDR2 SVGAGI. V dropped 0 bases and J dropped 4 bases, with 7 bases sitting between them. The DNA of the CDR3 is TGTGCCAGCAGTTACTCGATGGAGAATCAGCCCCAGCATTTT. It specifies CASSYSMENQPQHF.

The chain carries TRBV11-2 and TRBJ1-1, with TRBD1 matching over 10 bases. CDR1 and CDR2 (germline): SGHAT, FQNNGV. The V and J ends lost 5 bases and 6 bases, in that order; junction bases with no gene match: 9. There are 15 residues in the CDR3. CDR3 in amino acids: CASSIWTGGGSEAFF. DNA for the CDR3: TGTGCCAGCAGCATATGGACAGGGGGAGGCTCTGAAGCTTTCTTT.

This clone was seen a single time. This chain links TRBV10-1 with TRBJ2-3; possibly TRBD2 for D (6 bases). Germline V gene sequence: CDR1 WNHNN, CDR2 SYGVQD (reference sequence). V lost 1 base and J lost 0, with 11 bases in between. This CDR3 has 16 residues. This chain's CDR3 is CASSELVGRSTDTQYF. The CDR3 DNA sequence: TGCGCCAGCAGTGAGTTGGTCGGGAGAAGCACAGATACGCAGTATTTT.

This clone was recorded once. V and J are TRBV19 and TRBJ2-1; 10 bases are shared with TRBD2. The CDR3 spans 14 residues. The ends lost 3 bases at V and 7 bases at J; junction bases unmatched: 3. The germline gives CDR1 LNHDA, CDR2 SQIVND (reference sequence). CDR3 bases: TGTGCCAGTAGTATGTGGGGACTAGCGAATGAGCAGTTCTTC. Its protein product is CASSMWGLANEQFF.

This clone was detected only once. The chain carries TRBV5-1 and TRBJ2-3; either TRBD1 or TRBD2 may fit D (6 bases each). With 0 bases removed from V and 0 bases from J, the gap between germline ends came to 17 bases. Per germline, CDR1 SGHRS and CDR2 YFSETQ. The CDR3 runs 18 residues. Here the CDR3 reads CASSLAKSGGLSTDTQYF. CDR3 in DNA: TGCGCCAGCAGCTTGGCCAAATCTGGGGGGCTAAGCACAGATACGCAGTATTTT. Full variable domain (rest looked up from reference TRBV5-1 and TRBJ2-3): KAGVTQTPRYLIKTRGQQVTLSCSPISGHRSVSWYQQTPGQGLQFLFEYFSETQRNKGNFPGRFSGRQFSNSRSEMNVSTLELGDSALYLCASSLAKSGGLSTDTQYFGPGTRLTVL.

This chain joins TRBV10-3 and TRBJ1-1; 7 nucleotides agree with TRBD1. Germline values: CDR1 ENHRY, CDR2 SYGVKD. The CDR3 sequence is 11 residues long. Trimming removed 7 bases from V and 5 bases from J; junction bases left unmatched: 1. CDR3 sequence: CAITTGTEAFF. In DNA form, the CDR3 reads TGTGCCATCACGACAGGGACTGAAGCTTTCTTT.

This rearrangement joins TRBV5-6 to TRBJ2-7, with D hard to call. Deletions cut 0 bases from V and 3 bases from J, with 10 bases between. Germline-derived CDR1 and CDR2 are SGHDT and YYEEEE. CDR3 length equals 14 residues. CDR3 DNA sequence: TGTGCCAGCAGCTTGGCCGGTAGGGACTACGAGCAGTACTTC. This translates into CASSLAGRDYEQYF. The entire variable domain, with the rest obtained from reference TRBV5-6 and TRBJ2-7, is as follows: DAGVTQSPTHLIKTRGQQVTLRCSPKSGHDTVSWYQQALGQGPQFIFQYYEEEERQRGNFPDRFSGHQFPNYSSELNVNALLLGDSALYLCASSLAGRDYEQYFGPGTRLTVT.

The V and J genes are TRBV7-6 and TRBJ2-5; a possible D gene is TRBD2 (6 bases). V lost 5 bases, J lost 2 bases, and 18 bases lay in between. The CDR3 extends over 16 amino acids. Germline loops: CDR1 SGHVS, CDR2 FNYEAQ. The CDR3 reads CASSERSGTAQETQYF. In nucleotides, the CDR3 is TGTGCCAGCAGCGAGCGATCCGGGACTGCTCAAGAGACCCAGTACTTC. Looking up the rest from reference TRBV7-6 and TRBJ2-5 gives the full variable domain: GAGVSQSPRYKVTKRGQDVALRCDPISGHVSLYWYRQALGQGPEFLTYFNYEAQQDKSGLPNDRFSAERPEGSISTLTIQRTEQRDSAMYRCASSERSGTAQETQYFGPGTRLLVL.

This clone was observed a few times. The chain links TRBV9 to TRBJ1-5; D remains unclear. The CDR3 has 15 residues. Deletions cut 3 bases from V and 0 bases from J, with 10 bases between. Germline-derived CDR1 and CDR2 are SGDLS and YYNGEE. CDR3 bases: TGTGCCAGCAGCGCACAAGGAGTTAGCAATCAGCCCCAGCATTTT. It translates to CASSAQGVSNQPQHF.

The chain is built from TRBV6-1 and TRBJ1-6; no clear D gene. CDR1 MNHNS and CDR2 SASEGT come from the germline V gene. The V end was cut by 0 bases, the J end by 10 bases, with 7 bases between. The CDR3 totals 13 residues. The CDR3 bases are TGTGCCAGCAGTGAAGCGGCGCAATCACCCCTCCACTTT. This encodes CASSEAAQSPLHF.

The CDR3 loop reads CASSPSGSMVGNIQYF. CDR3 nucleotides: TGCGCCAGCAGCCCTAGCGGGAGCATGGTGGGAAACATTCAGTACTTC. The chain joins TRBV5-1 to TRBJ2-4; 10 nucleotides agree with TRBD2. Germline CDR1 is SGHRS and CDR2 is YFSETQ. The length of the CDR3 is 16 residues. V shed 4 bases, J shed 6 bases, and the junction held 10 bases outside the gene matches.

V and J are TRBV7-2 and TRBJ1-2, with D maybe TRBD1 (5 bases). CDR3 length equals 16 residues. V was cut by 5 bases and J by 4 bases, with 20 bases left in between. Germline V gene lookup returns CDR1 SGHTA and CDR2 FQGNSA. The CDR3 protein is CASSPDGAGVPYGYTF. CDR3 DNA: TGTGCCAGCAGCCCAGATGGGGCAGGAGTTCCCTATGGCTACACCTTC.

This sequence joins TRBV7-9 and TRBJ2-7, with TRBD1 identical over 7 bases. This CDR3 has 14 amino acids. Trimming at V came to 3 bases and at J to 1 base, leaving 3 bases not matched to a gene. Germline assignment: CDR1 SEHNR and CDR2 FQNEAQ (reference sequence). The CDR3 DNA reads TGTGCCAGCAGCTTTACAGGGGTTTCCTACGAGCAGTACTTC. Amino acid sequence: CASSFTGVSYEQYF.

The chain carries TRBV5-8 and TRBJ2-7; 9 bases align to TRBD2. This CDR3 region has 14 residues. V gave up 4 bases and J gave up 3 bases; unmatched junction bases: 5. Germline CDR1 is SGHTS and CDR2 is YDEGEE. The CDR3 loop reads CASSPTSGFYEQYF. Here the CDR3 DNA reads TGTGCCAGCAGCCCGACTAGCGGTTTCTACGAGCAGTACTTC.

The V gene is TRBV9, the J gene TRBJ2-7; TRBD2 might be the D (5 bases). Deletions cut 3 bases from V and 6 bases from J, with 10 bases between. CDR1 is SGDLS, CDR2 YYNGEE, per germline. The CDR3 contains 12 residues. The CDR3 spells CASSASRGEQYF. The CDR3 DNA reads TGTGCCAGCAGCGCCAGTCGGGGCGAGCAGTACTTC.

The chain couples TRBV9 to TRBJ2-1; possibly TRBD1 or TRBD2 for D (5 bases each). CDR3 length equals 16 residues. The germline gives CDR1 SGDLS, CDR2 YYNGEE. Trimming took off 3 bases at V and 5 bases at J, with 18 bases between the two ends. The CDR3 DNA reads TGTGCCAGCAGCGCCCCGGGGACCTCTGTGGACAATGAGCAGTTCTTC. Protein: CASSAPGTSVDNEQFF.

V gene TRBV30 combines with J gene TRBJ2-7; 7 bases align to TRBD2. This CDR3 contains 15 residues. Trimming took 1 base from V and 2 from J; bases not matched to a gene: 8. Germline loops: CDR1 GTSNPN, CDR2 SVGIG (reference sequence). CDR3 in amino acids: CAWSGDSGIAYEQYF. The CDR3 bases are TGTGCCTGGAGTGGAGACAGCGGGATCGCCTACGAGCAGTACTTC.

The chain combines TRBV28 with TRBJ1-2, with D maybe TRBD1 (5 bases). V was cut by 7 bases and J by 3 bases, with 9 bases left in between. Germline CDR1 MDHEN, CDR2 SYDVKM. This CDR3 has 12 amino acids. CDR3 region: CASNSGDYGYTF. CDR3 nucleotide sequence: TGTGCCAGCAACTCGGGGGACTATGGCTACACCTTC.

The chain combines TRBV28 with TRBJ1-4, with D unresolved. The V end lost 8 bases, the J end lost 0 bases, and 7 bases lay between the germline ends. In germline, CDR1 is MDHEN, CDR2 SYDVKM. The CDR3 length is 13 residues. CDR3 in amino acids: CASGPPTNEKLFF. The CDR3, as DNA: TGTGCCAGCGGGCCCCCAACTAATGAAAAACTGTTTTTT. Full variable domain (outside the CDR3, taken from reference TRBV28 and TRBJ1-4): DVKVTQSSRYLVKRTGEKVFLECVQDMDHENMFWYRQDPGLGLRLIYFSYDVKMKEKGDIPEGYSVSREKKERFSLILESASTNQTSMYLCASGPPTNEKLFFGSGTQLSVL.